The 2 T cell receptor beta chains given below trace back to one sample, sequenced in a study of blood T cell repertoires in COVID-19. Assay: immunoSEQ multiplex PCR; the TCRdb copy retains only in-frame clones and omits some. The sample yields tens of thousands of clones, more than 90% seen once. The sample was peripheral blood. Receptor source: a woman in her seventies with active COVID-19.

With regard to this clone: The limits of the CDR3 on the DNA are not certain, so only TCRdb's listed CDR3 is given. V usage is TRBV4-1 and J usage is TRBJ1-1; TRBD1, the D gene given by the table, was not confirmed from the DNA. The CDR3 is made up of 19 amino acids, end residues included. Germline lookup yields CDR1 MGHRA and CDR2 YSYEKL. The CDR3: CASSQDYSGQGAFSPEAFF.

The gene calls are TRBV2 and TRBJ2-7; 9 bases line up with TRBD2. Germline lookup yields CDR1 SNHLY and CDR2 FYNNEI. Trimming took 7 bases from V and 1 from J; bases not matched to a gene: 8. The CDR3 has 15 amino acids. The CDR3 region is CASKSDSGRSYEQYF. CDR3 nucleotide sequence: TGTGCCAGCAAGTCTGACAGCGGGAGGTCCTACGAGCAGTACTTC.